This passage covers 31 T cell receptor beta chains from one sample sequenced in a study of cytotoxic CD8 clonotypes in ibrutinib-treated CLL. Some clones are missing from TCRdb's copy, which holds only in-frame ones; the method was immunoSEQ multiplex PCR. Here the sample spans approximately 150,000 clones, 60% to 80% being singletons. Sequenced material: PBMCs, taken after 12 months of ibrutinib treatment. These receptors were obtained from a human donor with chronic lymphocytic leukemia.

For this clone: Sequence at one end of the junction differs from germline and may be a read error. The CDR3 DNA sequence: TGTGCTAGCAGCCGATCTACAGGGGCCGGGAACACCATATATTTT. Translating it yields CASSRSTGAGNTIYF. The rearrangement uses TRBV7-7 and TRBJ1-3, with 7 positions matching TRBD1. The germline CDR1 and CDR2 sequences are SSHAT and FNYEAQ (reference sequence). The CDR3 has 15 residues.

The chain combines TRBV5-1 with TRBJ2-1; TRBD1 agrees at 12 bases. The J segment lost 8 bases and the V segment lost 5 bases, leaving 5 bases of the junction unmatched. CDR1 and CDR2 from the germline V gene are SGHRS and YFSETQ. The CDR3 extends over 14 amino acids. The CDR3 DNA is TGCGCCAGCAGAACCGGGACAGGGGGCTATGAGCAGTTCTTC. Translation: CASRTGTGGYEQFF.

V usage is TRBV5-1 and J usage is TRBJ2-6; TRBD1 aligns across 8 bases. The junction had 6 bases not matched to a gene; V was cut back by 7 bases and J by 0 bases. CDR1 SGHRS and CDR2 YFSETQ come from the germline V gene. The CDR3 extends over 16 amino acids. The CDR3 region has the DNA TGCGCCAGCGGGCGGACAGGGAGCTCTGGGGCCAACGTCCTGACTTTC. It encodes CASGRTGSSGANVLTF.

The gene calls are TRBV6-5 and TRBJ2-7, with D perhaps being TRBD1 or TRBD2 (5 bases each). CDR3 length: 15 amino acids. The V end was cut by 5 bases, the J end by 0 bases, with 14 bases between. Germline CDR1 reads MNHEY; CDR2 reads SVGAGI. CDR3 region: CASSLSGTVSYEQYF. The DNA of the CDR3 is TGTGCCAGCAGTCTCTCAGGGACGGTCTCCTACGAGCAGTACTTC.

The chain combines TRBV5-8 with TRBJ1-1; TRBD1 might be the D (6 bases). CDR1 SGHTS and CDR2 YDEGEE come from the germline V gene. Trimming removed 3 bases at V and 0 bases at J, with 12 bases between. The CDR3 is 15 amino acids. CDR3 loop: CASSSWTEVNTEAFF. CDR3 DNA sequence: TGTGCCAGCAGCTCCTGGACAGAAGTGAACACTGAAGCTTTCTTT.

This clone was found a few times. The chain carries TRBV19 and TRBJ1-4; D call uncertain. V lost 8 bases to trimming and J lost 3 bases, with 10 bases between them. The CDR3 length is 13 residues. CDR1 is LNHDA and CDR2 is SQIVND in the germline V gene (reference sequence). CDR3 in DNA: TGTGCCAGTGGGGTTGGGGCTAATGAAAAACTGTTTTTT. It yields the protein CASGVGANEKLFF.

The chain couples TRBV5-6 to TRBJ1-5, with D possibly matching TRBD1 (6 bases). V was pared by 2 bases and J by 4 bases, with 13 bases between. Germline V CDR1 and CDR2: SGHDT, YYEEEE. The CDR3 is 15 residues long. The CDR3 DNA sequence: TGTGCCAGCAGCTTCGGAACAGGGTGGAATCAGCCCCAGCATTTT. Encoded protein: CASSFGTGWNQPQHF.

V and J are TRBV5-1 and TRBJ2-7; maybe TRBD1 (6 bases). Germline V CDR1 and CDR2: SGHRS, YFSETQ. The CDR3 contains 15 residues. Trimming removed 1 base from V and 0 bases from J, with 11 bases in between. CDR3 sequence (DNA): TGCGCCAGCAGCTTGCGGGACACGGTCTCCTACGAGCAGTACTTC. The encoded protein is CASSLRDTVSYEQYF.

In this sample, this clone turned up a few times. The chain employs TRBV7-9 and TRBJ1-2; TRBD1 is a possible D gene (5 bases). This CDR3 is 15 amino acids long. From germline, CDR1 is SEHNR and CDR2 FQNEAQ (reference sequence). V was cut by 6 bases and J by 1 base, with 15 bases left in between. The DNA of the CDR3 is TGTGCCAGCAGTTCCGGGACTTCCGGTAACTATGGCTACACCTTC. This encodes CASSSGTSGNYGYTF.

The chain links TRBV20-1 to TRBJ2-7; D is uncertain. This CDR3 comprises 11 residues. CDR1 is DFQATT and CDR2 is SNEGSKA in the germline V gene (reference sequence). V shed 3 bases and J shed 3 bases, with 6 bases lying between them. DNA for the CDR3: TGCAGTGCTAGTCGAGGCTACGAGCAGTACTTC. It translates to CSASRGYEQYF.

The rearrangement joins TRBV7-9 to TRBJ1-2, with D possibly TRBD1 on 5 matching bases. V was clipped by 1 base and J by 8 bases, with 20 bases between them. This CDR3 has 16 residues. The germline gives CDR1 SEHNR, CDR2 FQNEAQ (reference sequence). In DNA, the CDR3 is TGTGCCAGCAGCTTAGAGCCCCAGATTAGGGGCGGGGGCTACACCTTC. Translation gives CASSLEPQIRGGGYTF.

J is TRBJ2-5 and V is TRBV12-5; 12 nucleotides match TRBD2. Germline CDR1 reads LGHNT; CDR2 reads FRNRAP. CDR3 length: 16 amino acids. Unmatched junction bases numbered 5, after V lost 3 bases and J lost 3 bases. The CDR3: CASGFRLAGGEETQYF. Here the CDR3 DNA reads TGTGCTAGTGGTTTTCGGCTAGCGGGAGGGGAAGAGACCCAGTACTTC. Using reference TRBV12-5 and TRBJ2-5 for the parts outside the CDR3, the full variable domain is DARVTQTPRHKVTEMGQEVTMRCQPILGHNTVFWYRQTMMQGLELLAYFRNRAPLDDSGMPKDRFSAEMPDATLATLKIQPSEPRDSAVYFCASGFRLAGGEETQYFGPGTRLLVL.

As DNA, the CDR3 is TGTGCCAGCTCACCACCGGGACTAGCGGGAGGGACCCACGAGCAGTACTTC. This gives the protein CASSPPGLAGGTHEQYF. The chain links TRBV18 to TRBJ2-7; 16 nucleotides align to TRBD2. V lost 0 bases to trimming and J lost 5 bases; unmatched junction nucleotides: 4. This CDR3 is built from 17 residues. CDR1 is KGHSH, CDR2 LQKENI, per germline.

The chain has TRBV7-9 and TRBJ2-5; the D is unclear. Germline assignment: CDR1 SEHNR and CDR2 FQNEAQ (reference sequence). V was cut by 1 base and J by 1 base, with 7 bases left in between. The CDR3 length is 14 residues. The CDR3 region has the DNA TGTGCCAGCAGCTTAGTCAGTTTCCAAGAGACCCAGTACTTC. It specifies CASSLVSFQETQYF.

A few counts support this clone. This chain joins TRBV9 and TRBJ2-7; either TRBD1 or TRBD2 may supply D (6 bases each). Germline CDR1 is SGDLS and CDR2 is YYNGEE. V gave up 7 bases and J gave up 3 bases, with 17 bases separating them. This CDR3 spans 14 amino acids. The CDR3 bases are TGTGCCAGCGGGGGGCGGCCCGGCCACTACGAGCAGTACTTC. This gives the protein CASGGRPGHYEQYF.

CDR3 sequence (DNA): TGTGCCAGCAGTTACGGGGGGGAGCAGTACTTC. It translates to CASSYGGEQYF. The chain has TRBV6-1 and TRBJ2-7, with 7 bases matching TRBD2. Trimming removed 5 bases from V and 7 bases from J; junction bases left unmatched: 2. The CDR3 runs to 11 residues. Germline V gene data show CDR1 as MNHNS and CDR2 as SASEGT.

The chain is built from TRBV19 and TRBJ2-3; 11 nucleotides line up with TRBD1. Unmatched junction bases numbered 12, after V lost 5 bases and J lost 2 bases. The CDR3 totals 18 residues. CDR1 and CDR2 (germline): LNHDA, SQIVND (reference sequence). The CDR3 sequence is CASSRRTGTGGSTDTQYF. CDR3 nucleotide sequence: TGTGCCAGTAGTCGACGTACCGGGACAGGGGGTTCCACAGATACGCAGTATTTT.

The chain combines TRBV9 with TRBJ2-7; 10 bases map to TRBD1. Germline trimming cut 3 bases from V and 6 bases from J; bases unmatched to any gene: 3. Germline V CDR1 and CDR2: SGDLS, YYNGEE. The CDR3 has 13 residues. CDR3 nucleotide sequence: TGTGCCAGCAGCGCCGGGGACAGGGGCGAGCAGTACTTC. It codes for CASSAGDRGEQYF.

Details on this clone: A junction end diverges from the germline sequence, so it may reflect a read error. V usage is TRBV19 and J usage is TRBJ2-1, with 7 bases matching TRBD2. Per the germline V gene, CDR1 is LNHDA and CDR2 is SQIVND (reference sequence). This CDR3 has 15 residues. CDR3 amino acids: CASSSGLEDYSEQFF. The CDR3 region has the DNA TGTGCCAGTAGTTCCGGACTAGAAGACTACAGTGAGCAGTTCTTC.

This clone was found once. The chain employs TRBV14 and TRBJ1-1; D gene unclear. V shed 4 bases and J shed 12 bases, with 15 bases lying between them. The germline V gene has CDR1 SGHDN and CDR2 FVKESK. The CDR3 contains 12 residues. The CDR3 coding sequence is TGTGCCAGCAGCCCGGCGGCAGGTGCGACTTTCTTT. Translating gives CASSPAAGATFF.

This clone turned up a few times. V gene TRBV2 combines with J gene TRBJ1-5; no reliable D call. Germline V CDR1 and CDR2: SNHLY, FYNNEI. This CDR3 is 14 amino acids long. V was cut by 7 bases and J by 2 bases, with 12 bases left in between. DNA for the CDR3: TGTGCCAGCACCCTTTCCGGGCGCAATCAGCCCCAGCATTTT. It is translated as CASTLSGRNQPQHF.

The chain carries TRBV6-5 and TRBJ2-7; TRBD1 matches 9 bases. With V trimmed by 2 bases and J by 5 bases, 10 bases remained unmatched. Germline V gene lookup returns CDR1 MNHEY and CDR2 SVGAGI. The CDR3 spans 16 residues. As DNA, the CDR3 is TGTGCCAGCAGTTACGACAGACACAGGGGGCAGGACGAGCAGTACTTC. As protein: CASSYDRHRGQDEQYF.

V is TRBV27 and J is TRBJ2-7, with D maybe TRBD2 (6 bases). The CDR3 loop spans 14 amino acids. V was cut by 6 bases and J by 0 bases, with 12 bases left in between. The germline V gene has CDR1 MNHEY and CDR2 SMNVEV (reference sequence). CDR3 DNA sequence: TGTGCCAGCAGACTACGGGAGAGCTCCTACGAGCAGTACTTC. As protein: CASRLRESSYEQYF.

CDR3 nucleotide sequence: TGTGCCAGCAGGCCGGGACAGTCCATGGCCCAGCATTTT. It specifies CASRPGQSMAQHF. The chain uses TRBV6-5 and TRBJ1-5; 7 nucleotides match TRBD1. The J segment lost 11 bases and the V segment lost 6 bases, leaving 10 bases of the junction unmatched. The germline gives CDR1 MNHEY, CDR2 SVGAGI. The CDR3 contains 13 residues.

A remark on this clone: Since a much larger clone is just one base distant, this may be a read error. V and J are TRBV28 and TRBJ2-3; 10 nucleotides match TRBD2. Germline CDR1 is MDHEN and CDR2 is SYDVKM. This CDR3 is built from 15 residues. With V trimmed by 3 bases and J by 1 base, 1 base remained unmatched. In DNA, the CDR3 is TGTGCCAGCAGTTTGGGGACTAGCGGCACAGATACGCAGTATTTT. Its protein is CASSLGTSGTDTQYF.

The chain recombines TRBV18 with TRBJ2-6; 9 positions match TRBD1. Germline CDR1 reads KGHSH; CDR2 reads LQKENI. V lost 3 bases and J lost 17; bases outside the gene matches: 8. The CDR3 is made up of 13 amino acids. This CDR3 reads CASSPRDRDPMTF. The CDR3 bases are TGTGCCAGCTCACCCCGGGACAGGGATCCCATGACTTTC.

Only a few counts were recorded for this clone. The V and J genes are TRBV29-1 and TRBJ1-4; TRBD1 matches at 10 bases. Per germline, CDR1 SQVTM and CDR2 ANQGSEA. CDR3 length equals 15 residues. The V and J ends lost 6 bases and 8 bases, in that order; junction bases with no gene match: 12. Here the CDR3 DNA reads TGCAGCGTCAAATACGGGACAGGGGTTGGAGAAAAACTGTTTTTT. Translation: CSVKYGTGVGEKLFF.

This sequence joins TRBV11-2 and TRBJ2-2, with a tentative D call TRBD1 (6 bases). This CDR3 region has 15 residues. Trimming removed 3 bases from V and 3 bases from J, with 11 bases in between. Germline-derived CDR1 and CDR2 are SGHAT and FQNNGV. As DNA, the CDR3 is TGTGCCAGCAGCTTTAGGACAGCACACACCGGGGAGCTGTTTTTT. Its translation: CASSFRTAHTGELFF.

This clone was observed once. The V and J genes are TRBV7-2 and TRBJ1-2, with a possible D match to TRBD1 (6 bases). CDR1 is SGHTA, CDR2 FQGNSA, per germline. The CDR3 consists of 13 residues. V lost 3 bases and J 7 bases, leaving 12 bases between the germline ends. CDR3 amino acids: CASSFYRDGGYTF. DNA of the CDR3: TGTGCCAGCAGCTTCTACAGGGACGGTGGCTACACCTTC.

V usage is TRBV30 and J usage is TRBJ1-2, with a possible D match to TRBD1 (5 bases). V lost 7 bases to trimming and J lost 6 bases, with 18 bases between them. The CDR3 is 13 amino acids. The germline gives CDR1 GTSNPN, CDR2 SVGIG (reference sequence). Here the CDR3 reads CASTRGAPNGYTF. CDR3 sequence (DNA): TGTGCCTCCACCCGGGGCGCCCCCAATGGCTACACCTTC.

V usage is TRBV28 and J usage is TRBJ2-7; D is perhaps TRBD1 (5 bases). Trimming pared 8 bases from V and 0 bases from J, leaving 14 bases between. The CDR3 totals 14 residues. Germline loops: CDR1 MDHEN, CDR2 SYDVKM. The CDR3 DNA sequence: TGTGCCAGCGGGGCAGCCGAGTTCTCCTACGAGCAGTACTTC. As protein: CASGAAEFSYEQYF. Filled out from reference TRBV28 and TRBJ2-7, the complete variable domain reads DVKVTQSSRYLVKRTGEKVFLECVQDMDHENMFWYRQDPGLGLRLIYFSYDVKMKEKGDIPEGYSVSREKKERFSLILESASTNQTSMYLCASGAAEFSYEQYFGPGTRLTVT.